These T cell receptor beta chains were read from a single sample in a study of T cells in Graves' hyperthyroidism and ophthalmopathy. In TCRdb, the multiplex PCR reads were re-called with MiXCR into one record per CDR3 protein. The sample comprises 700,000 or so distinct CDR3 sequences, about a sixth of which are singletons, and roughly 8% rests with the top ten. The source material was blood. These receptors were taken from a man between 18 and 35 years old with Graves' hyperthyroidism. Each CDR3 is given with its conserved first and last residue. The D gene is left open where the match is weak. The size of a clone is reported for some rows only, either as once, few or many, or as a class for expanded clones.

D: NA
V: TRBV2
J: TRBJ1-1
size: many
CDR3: CASIKEGYTEAFF
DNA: TGTGCCAGCATCAAAGAGGGTTACACTGAAGCTTTCTTT

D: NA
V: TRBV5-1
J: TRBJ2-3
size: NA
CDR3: CASSVDQLSTDTQYF
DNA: TGCGCCAGCAGCGTCGACCAGCTAAGCACAGATACGCAGTATTTT

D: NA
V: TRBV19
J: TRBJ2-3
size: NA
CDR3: CASSMSGVGADTQYF
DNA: TGTGCCAGTAGTATGTCGGGAGTGGGTGCAGATACGCAGTATTTT

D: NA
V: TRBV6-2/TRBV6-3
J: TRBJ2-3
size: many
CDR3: CASSSAERPTDTQYF
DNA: TGTGCCAGCAGCTCAGCGGAGAGACCCACAGATACGCAGTATTTT

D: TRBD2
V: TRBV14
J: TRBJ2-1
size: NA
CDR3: CASSQAPAGEWNEQFF
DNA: TGTGCCAGCAGCCAAGCGCCGGCGGGAGAATGGAATGAGCAGTTCTTC

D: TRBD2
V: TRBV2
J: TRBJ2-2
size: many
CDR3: CASTKTASGRANTGELFF
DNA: TGTGCCAGCACAAAAACGGCTAGCGGGAGGGCCAACACCGGGGAGCTGTTTTTT

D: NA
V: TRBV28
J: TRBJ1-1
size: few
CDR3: CASSLTGSLGYTEAFF
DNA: TGTGCCAGCAGTTTAACGGGCAGCCTGGGGTACACTGAAGCTTTCTTT

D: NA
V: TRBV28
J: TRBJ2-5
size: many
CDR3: CASTSQETQYF
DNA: TGTGCCAGCACGAGCCAAGAGACCCAGTACTTC

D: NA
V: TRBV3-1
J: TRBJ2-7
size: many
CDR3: CASSQDLWYTAYEQYF
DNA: TGTGCCAGCAGCCAAGATCTGTGGTACACGGCCTACGAGCAGTACTTC

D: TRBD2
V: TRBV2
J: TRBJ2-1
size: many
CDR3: CASSGTTSANNEQFF
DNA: TGTGCCAGCAGTGGCACGACTAGCGCTAACAATGAGCAGTTCTTC

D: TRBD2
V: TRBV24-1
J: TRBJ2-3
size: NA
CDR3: CATSDLLAGGTDTQYF
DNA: TGTGCCACCAGTGATTTACTAGCGGGAGGTACAGATACGCAGTATTTT

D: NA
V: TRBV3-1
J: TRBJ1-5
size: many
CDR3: CASSQTGNQPQHF
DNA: TGTGCCAGCAGCCAAACGGGCAATCAGCCCCAGCATTTT

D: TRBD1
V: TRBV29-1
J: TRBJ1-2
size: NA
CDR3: CSVVGNQGEANYGYTF
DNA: TGCAGCGTTGTGGGCAACCAGGGGGAGGCTAACTATGGCTACACCTTC

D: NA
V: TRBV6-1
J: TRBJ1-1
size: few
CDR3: CATRHRVEEAFF
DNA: TGTGCCACCCGGCACAGAGTGGAGGAAGCTTTCTTT

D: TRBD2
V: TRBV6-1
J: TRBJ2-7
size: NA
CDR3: CASSEAGLAGGPYEQYF
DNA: TGTGCCAGCAGTGAAGCTGGACTAGCGGGAGGACCCTACGAGCAGTACTTC